The clone carrying this T cell receptor beta chain was seen only a few times. Antigen: not known. Extraction of RNA preceded its reverse transcription into cDNA, which served as the sequencing template. The protocol was immunoSEQ multiplex PCR, while the TCRdb copy is restricted to in-frame clones and leaves out a portion. The sample contains 200,000 to 250,000 clones, around three fifths of which appear only once. The data stem from a study of CD8+ T cells in alopecia areata. Study conclusions and caveats: While patients received tofacitinib, many expanded lesional clones remained present in scalp and blood.

The V gene's germline CDR1 is MGHRA and CDR2 YSYEKL. The germline V and J ends were trimmed by 2 bases and 0 bases, with 9 bases remaining between them. The CDR3 is 15 amino acids. Treatment indicated: oral pan-JAK inhibitor, 5-10 mg twice daily. Those with alopecia areata gave lesional scalp punch biopsies and peripheral blood. Using a FACSAria, the CD4+ and CD8+ T cells were sorted from the PBMCs. This TCR came from a human donor with alopecia areata. The source material was CD4+ T cells sorted from blood, sampled at week 4, from a patient treated with tofacitinib. The chain couples TRBV4-1 to TRBJ2-3; D unresolved. CDR3 in amino acids: CASSQYDGSTDTQYF. The CDR3 DNA reads TGCGCCAGCAGCCAATACGACGGGAGCACAGATACGCAGTATTTT.